One and the same sample provided the 9 T cell receptor beta chains below, sequenced in a study of shared clonotypes between healthy human individuals. Using immunoSEQ multiplex PCR, the repertoire was profiled, and TCRdb retains in-frame clones only, with some absent. The table includes 450,000 to 500,000 clones, approximately 81% detected once. Sequencing input: PBMCs. These receptors were obtained from a woman aged 40 to 50 in good health. Some clones in this sample may be carry-over from other donors' samples.

The rearrangement uses TRBV28 and TRBJ2-7, with 7 bases matching TRBD1. Germline V lookup: CDR1 MDHEN, CDR2 SYDVKM. This CDR3 is 15 amino acids long. J was trimmed by 1 base and V by 6 bases; bases with no gene match: 9. The DNA for the CDR3 is TGTGCCAGCAGCCGAGCGACAGGGAGTTCCTACGAGCAGTACTTC. It is translated as CASSRATGSSYEQYF.

For this clone: Since a much larger clone is just one base distant, this may be a read error. Other DNA sequences in this sample translate to the same CDR3. V gene TRBV14 combines with J gene TRBJ2-7; 9 bases match TRBD1. J was trimmed by 0 bases and V by 3 bases; bases with no gene match: 3. CDR3 size: 15 residues. Germline lookup yields CDR1 SGHDN and CDR2 FVKESK. In DNA form, the CDR3 reads TGTGCCAGCAGCCAGAGGACAGGGGACTCCTACGAGCAGTACTTC. Its translation is CASSQRTGDSYEQYF.

About this clone itself: Being one base from a much bigger clone, this may be a read error. The chain couples TRBV6-6 to TRBJ2-3; the D is unclear. The V gene's germline CDR1 is MNHNY and CDR2 SVGAGI (reference sequence). The CDR3 length is 15 residues. V shed 4 bases and J shed 0 bases, with 11 bases lying between them. CDR3 amino acids: CASSSPVQSTDTQYF. In DNA, the CDR3 is TGTGCCAGCAGTTCGCCTGTACAGAGCACAGATACGCAGTATTTT.

The chain uses TRBV15 and TRBJ2-7, with D possibly TRBD2 on 5 matching bases. The V end lost 5 bases, the J end lost 4 bases, and 9 bases lay between the germline ends. Germline V gene data show CDR1 as LNHNV and CDR2 as YYDKDF (reference sequence). The CDR3 loop spans 12 amino acids. CDR3 sequence: CATSDRGYEQYF. The CDR3 nucleotides read TGTGCCACCAGCGACCGCGGGTACGAGCAGTACTTC.

The chain employs TRBV10-2 and TRBJ2-1; 7 bases are a match to TRBD2. The CDR3 covers 13 residues. Germline V gives CDR1 WSHSY, CDR2 SAAADI. V shed 3 bases and J 8 bases; nucleotides not matched to a gene: 4. The CDR3 protein is CASSDGGSDEQFF. In nucleotides, the CDR3 is TGCGCCAGCAGTGACGGGGGGAGCGATGAGCAGTTCTTC.

As for this clone: A read error is likely here: a far larger clone is one base away. The same CDR3 arises from other DNA sequences in this sample as well. V is TRBV2 and J is TRBJ2-5; D gene uncertain. CDR1 and CDR2 from the germline V gene are SNHLY and FYNNEI. CDR3 size: 14 residues. The CDR3 DNA follows: TGTGCTAGCAGTGAATTGGACGTGCAAGAGACCCAGTACTTC. Its translation is CASSELDVQETQYF. Full variable domain (remainder filled in from reference TRBV2 and TRBJ2-5): EPEVTQTPSHQVTQMGQEVILRCVPISNHLYFYWYRQILGQKVEFLVSFYNNEISEKSEIFDDQFSVERPDGSNFTLKIRSTKLEDSAMYFCASSELDVQETQYFGPGTRLLVL.

With regard to this clone: The likely explanation is a read error, given a far larger clone one base away. The chain links TRBV4-2 to TRBJ1-5; D possibly corresponds to TRBD1 (5 bases). Per the germline V gene, CDR1 is LGHNA and CDR2 is YNFKEQ. The CDR3 length is 15 residues. The DNA of the CDR3 is TGTGCCAGCAGCCAAGATTCAGGGAGCCATCAGCCCAAGCATTTT. Protein sequence: CASSQDSGSHQPKHF.

The chain recombines TRBV23-1 with TRBJ2-7; 16 bases align to TRBD2. TRBV23-1 is an ORF, with its function uncertain. This CDR3 region has 17 residues. The V segment lost 10 bases and the J segment 0 bases; nucleotides outside the gene matches: 9. The CDR3 DNA reads as TGCGCCACCAGAGGGACTAGCGGGAGGGCGGGCTCCTACGAGCAGTACTTC. This gives the protein CATRGTSGRAGSYEQYF.

This clone was detected ten times or more. At the DNA level, this CDR3 is encoded by other sequences in the same sample as well. The J gene is TRBJ1-4, the V gene TRBV15, with D perhaps TRBD1 (5 bases). The CDR3 is made up of 13 amino acids. V lost 0 bases to trimming and J lost 7 bases, with 6 bases between them. CDR1 LNHNV and CDR2 YYDKDF come from the germline V gene (reference sequence). The CDR3 DNA reads TGTGCCACCAGCAGAGACCAGGGTGAAAAACTGTTTTTT. Protein product: CATSRDQGEKLFF. Full variable domain (rest looked up from reference TRBV15 and TRBJ1-4): DAMVIQNPRYQVTQFGKPVTLSCSQTLNHNVMYWYQQKSSQAPKLLFHYYDKDFNNEADTPDNFQSRRPNTSFCFLDIRSPGLGDTAMYLCATSRDQGEKLFFGSGTQLSVL.